The present T cell receptor (beta chain) was sequenced within a study of control samples from healthy donors and cancer patients. The V segment lost 8 bases and the J segment 1 base; nucleotides outside the gene matches: 3. CDR3 size: 14 residues. Germline values: CDR1 MDHEN, CDR2 SYDVKM. Here immunoSEQ multiplex PCR was the method, and the copy in TCRdb shows in-frame clones only, minus some. The repertoire has about 140,000 clones, 85% to 95% of them found once; the top ten carry approximately 14%. The material sequenced was blood. The chain links TRBV28 to TRBJ2-1, with 9 bases fitting TRBD2. This sequence was found in a man aged 40-50 years in good health. The CDR3 region has the DNA TGTGCCAGCGTAGCGGGAGATTCCTACAATGAGCAGTTCTTC. It is translated as CASVAGDSYNEQFF.